This TCR beta chain was documented in a study of T cell clones after liver transplantation. Regarding this clone: Different DNA sequences within this sample yield the same CDR3.

Germline V lookup: CDR1 WSHSY, CDR2 SAAADI. The trim removed 4 bases at V and 3 bases at J, leaving 2 bases unmatched. The CDR3 is 13 residues long. Assay used: immunoSEQ multiplex PCR; TCRdb lists only in-frame clones, some missing. The sample lists tens of thousands of clones, approximately 80% occurring once. V and J are TRBV10-2 and TRBJ1-2, with 7 bases matching TRBD1. This specimen consisted of CD4+ T cells from blood, obtained 12 months after liver transplant. This TCR was recovered from a human patient who received a liver transplant. Some T cells may be transferred from the graft donor. The CDR3 is CASSGTGDYGYTF. In nucleotides, the CDR3 is TGCGCCAGCAGTGGGACAGGCGACTATGGCTACACCTTC.